A single sample gave rise to the 11 T cell receptor beta chains below, sequenced in a study of molecular identifiers for immune sequencing clone quantification. TCRdb called the PCR reads again in MiXCR, with one record for every CDR3 protein. The repertoire has a few hundred thousand distinct CDR3 sequences, about 25% of them found once; the top ten carry under 0.8%. Sequencing was performed on naive CD8+ T cells from blood, with Jurkat cell RNA spiked in. The subset was: FACS-sorted CD8+CD4-CCR7+CD45RA+ naive T cells. The receptor source for this set is a human donor in good health. Some libraries in this study had Jurkat cell RNA spiked in.

This clonotype was seen more than once but under ten times. This chain links TRBV7-9 with TRBJ2-3, with 12 nucleotides matching TRBD2. CDR3 length equals 16 residues. The V and J ends lost 5 bases and 10 bases, in that order; junction bases with no gene match: 13. The V gene's germline CDR1 is SEHNR and CDR2 FQNEAQ (reference sequence). CDR3 nucleotides: TGTGCCAGCAGCCCTACTAGCGGGGGGAACTCAAATCCGCAGTATTTT. Its protein is CASSPTSGGNSNPQYF.

This clonotype was recorded a few times. The chain has TRBV19 and TRBJ2-7, with D tentatively TRBD1 (5 bases). Trimming removed 5 bases from V and 4 bases from J, with 15 bases in between. CDR3 length: 14 residues. The germline CDR1 and CDR2 sequences are LNHDA and SQIVND (reference sequence). CDR3: CASSPAATGYEQYF. The DNA for the CDR3 is TGTGCCAGTAGTCCGGCGGCTACAGGATACGAGCAGTACTTC. Full variable domain (remainder filled in from reference TRBV19 and TRBJ2-7): DGGITQSPKYLFRKEGQNVTLSCEQNLNHDAMYWYRQDPGQGLRLIYYSQIVNDFQKGDIAEGYSVSREKKESFPLTVTSAQKNPTAFYLCASSPAATGYEQYFGPGTRLTVT.

Remarks on this clonotype: A read error may produce the germline difference seen at one junction end. The chain joins TRBV27 to TRBJ2-7; D remains ambiguous. Germline values: CDR1 MNHEY, CDR2 SMNVEV (reference sequence). This CDR3 is built from 13 residues. The CDR3 DNA is TGTGCCAGCAGTTTACAGCGATCCTACGAGCAGTGCTTC. It encodes CASSLQRSYEQCF.

This clonotype was found many times. The CDR3 is CASRGTGGYEQYF. DNA for the CDR3: TGTGCCAGCAGGGGGACAGGGGGCTACGAGCAGTACTTC. The chain uses TRBV27 and TRBJ2-7; TRBD1 matches 11 bases. CDR1 is MNHEY, CDR2 SMNVEV, per germline (reference sequence). This CDR3 is built from 13 residues. With V trimmed by 6 bases and J by 3 bases, 1 base remained unmatched.

The table lists this clonotype with a few counts. V gene TRBV5-5 combines with J gene TRBJ2-1; D remains unclear. V was cut by 0 bases and J by 1 base, with 8 bases left in between. The CDR3 sequence is 15 residues long. Germline V gene lookup returns CDR1 SGHKS and CDR2 YYEKEE (reference sequence). CDR3 protein: CASSLVLRSYNEQFF. In DNA form, the CDR3 reads TGTGCCAGCAGCTTGGTTCTCAGATCCTACAATGAGCAGTTCTTC.

The chain couples TRBV19 to TRBJ2-1; the D gene could be TRBD1 or TRBD2 (5 bases each). CDR1 is LNHDA and CDR2 is SQIVND in the germline V gene (reference sequence). This CDR3 is built from 16 residues. V was pared by 1 base and J by 8 bases, with 18 bases between. The CDR3 protein is CASSIGARPLGDEQFF. The DNA for the CDR3 is TGTGCCAGTAGTATAGGTGCCAGGCCCCTGGGGGATGAGCAGTTCTTC.

The chain links TRBV6-5 to TRBJ1-1; no clear D gene. The CDR3 totals 12 residues. Germline loops: CDR1 MNHEY, CDR2 SVGAGI. Between the trimmed V and J ends, which lost 5 bases and 10 bases, there was a span of 14 bases. The CDR3 region has the DNA TGTGCCAGCAGTACTTACAAGGCGGGAGCTTTCTTT. Translating gives CASSTYKAGAFF.

As to this clonotype: This may come from a read error, since a much larger clone is one base off. The V gene is TRBV12-3 or TRBV12-4, the J gene TRBJ1-1, with 11 positions matching TRBD1. The CDR3 runs to 16 residues. Trimming cost V 4 bases and J 5 bases; bases outside gene matches: 9. The DNA of the CDR3 is TGTGCCAGCAGTTACCCTCGGACAGGGGGCGGAACTGAAGCTTTCTTT. Encoded protein: CASSYPRTGGGTEAFF.

Concerning this clonotype itself: An end of the junction does not agree with germline; a read error may underlie this. The gene calls are TRBV7-2 and TRBJ2-1; D is possibly TRBD1 or TRBD2 (5 bases each). The CDR3 spans 16 residues. Germline CDR1 SGHTA, CDR2 FQGNSA. In DNA form, the CDR3 reads TGTGCCAGCAAATCTTCCGGGACGAGTGTTAACAATGAGCAGGTCTTC. It encodes CASKSSGTSVNNEQVF.

In its sample, this clonotype was seen a few times. The rearrangement joins TRBV29-1 to TRBJ1-4; TRBD1 matches at 8 bases. Germline V gene lookup returns CDR1 SQVTM and CDR2 ANQGSEA. The CDR3 covers 14 residues. Unmatched junction bases numbered 7, after V lost 6 bases and J lost 4 bases. DNA of the CDR3: TGCAGCGTATCGGGACAGGCAGTTAATGAAAAACTGTTTTTT. This codes for CSVSGQAVNEKLFF.

This clonotype has at least ten counts. V usage is TRBV4-1 and J usage is TRBJ1-4; possible D gene TRBD1, 5 bases. The CDR3 consists of 14 residues. CDR1 and CDR2 (germline): MGHRA, YSYEKL. With 6 bases removed from V and 7 bases from J, the gap between germline ends came to 15 bases. The CDR3 DNA is TGCGCCAGCAGACTGGGACGGGCGGGTGAAAAACTGTTTTTT. Amino acid sequence: CASRLGRAGEKLFF.